The 11 T cell receptor beta chains reported below all come from one sample, sequenced in a study of kidney transplant recipient with SARS-CoV-2 infection. Each CDR3 protein is one row after TCRdb ran MiXCR on the reads. Seen here are some 220,000 distinct CDR3 sequences, 25% to 30% observed once, and the top ten hold 6% to 8.5%. The sample consisted of a blood sample, taken at baseline and between days 110 and 120 from a kidney transplant recipient. These receptors were obtained from a young adult male patient who had COVID-19 and was a kidney transplant recipient. Some T cells may have originated in the graft donor.

At least ten counts were recorded for this clonotype. This chain links TRBV2 with TRBJ1-5; tentative D call: TRBD1 (5 bases). V lost 11 bases and J lost 8, with 25 bases in between. Germline V gene lookup returns CDR1 SNHLY and CDR2 FYNNEI. The CDR3 is 15 residues long. The CDR3 region has the DNA TGTGCCTCGCATAACGGCAGGGCCATCGGGAAGCCCCAGCATTTT. This sequence encodes CASHNGRAIGKPQHF.

This clonotype has ten or more counts. This sequence joins TRBV15 and TRBJ1-2, with D hard to call. This CDR3 is 17 amino acids long. Germline V gene lookup returns CDR1 LNHNV and CDR2 YYDKDF (reference sequence). V was pared by 5 bases and J by 4 bases, with 23 bases between. For the CDR3, the DNA is TGTGCCACCAGCGTAGTACAAAGGTGTGGAAAGACCTATGGCTACACCTTC. It encodes CATSVVQRCGKTYGYTF.

A word on this clonotype: A much larger clone lies a single base off, so this may be a read error. The rearrangement joins TRBV7-2 to TRBJ1-6; 8 bases fit TRBD1. Germline CDR1 is SGHTA and CDR2 is FQGNSA. Trimming took 8 bases from V and 7 from J; bases not matched to a gene: 10. The CDR3 has 15 amino acids. The CDR3 coding sequence is TGTGCCAGCGGCCCCCTACAGGGGGAGAATTCACCCCTCCACTTT. This codes for CASGPLQGENSPLHF.

With respect to this clonotype: A single base separates this from a much larger clone, so it may be a read error. V usage is TRBV7-6 and J usage is TRBJ2-2; TRBD1 agrees at 10 bases. CDR1 and CDR2 (germline): SGHVS, FNYEAQ. CDR3 size: 15 residues. The CDR3 here is CAGSFGTGVTGELFF. CDR3 nucleotide sequence: TGTGCCGGCAGCTTCGGGACAGGGGTCACCGGGGAGCTGTTTTTT.

This clonotype was detected ten times or more. The rearrangement joins TRBV9 to TRBJ2-7; TRBD1 agrees at 8 bases. The CDR3 has 15 residues. Losses at the gene ends were 2 bases for V and 4 bases for J; bases not matched to a gene: 8. Germline lookup yields CDR1 SGDLS and CDR2 YYNGEE. The CDR3: CASSVGMTGEYEQYF. The CDR3 DNA is TGTGCCAGCAGCGTGGGAATGACAGGGGAATACGAGCAGTACTTC. Drawing the rest from reference TRBV9 and TRBJ2-7, the complete variable domain is DSGVTQTPKHLITATGQRVTLRCSPRSGDLSVYWYQQSLDQGLQFLIQYYNGEERAKGNILERFSAQQFPDLHSELNLSSLELGDSALYFCASSVGMTGEYEQYFGPGTRLTVT.

This clonotype was counted at least ten times. The chain carries TRBV29-1 and TRBJ2-5; D is unclear. The germline V gene encodes CDR1 SQVTM and CDR2 ANQGSEA. This CDR3 comprises 12 residues. V dropped 8 bases and J dropped 0 bases, with 10 bases sitting between them. The CDR3 DNA is TGCAGCTCCAGAGAAAACCAAGAGACCCAGTACTTC. Translated: CSSRENQETQYF.

Many counts were recorded for this clonotype. The chain recombines TRBV7-9 with TRBJ1-1; possible D gene TRBD1, 5 bases. Trimming pared 4 bases from V and 7 bases from J, leaving 10 bases between. Germline V gene data show CDR1 as SEHNR and CDR2 as FQNEAQ (reference sequence). The CDR3 extends over 12 amino acids. CDR3 protein: CASSWGTLEAFF. DNA for the CDR3: TGTGCCAGCAGCTGGGGGACGCTTGAAGCTTTCTTT.

This clonotype was seen a few times. This chain connects TRBV16 to TRBJ1-2; no definite D call. V was clipped by 0 bases and J by 4 bases, with 18 bases between them. The CDR3 contains 17 residues. Looked up from germline, CDR1 is KGHSY and CDR2 is FQNENV. The CDR3 DNA is TGTGCCAGCAGCCAATCCCAGGTCGTTAGAAAGACCTATGGCTACACCTTC. Its translation: CASSQSQVVRKTYGYTF.

This clonotype was recorded once. This may stem from a read error, because a much larger clone lies one nucleotide away. This chain uses TRBV6-5 with TRBJ1-1; D perhaps matches TRBD1 (5 bases). Germline values: CDR1 MNHEY, CDR2 SVGAGI. The V end was cut by 10 bases, the J end by 1 base, with 13 bases between. This CDR3 comprises 13 residues. The CDR3 loop reads CANIKQENTEAFF. In DNA, the CDR3 is TGTGCCAACATAAAACAGGAGAACACTGAAGCTTTCTTT.

The gene calls are TRBV20-1 and TRBJ2-5; the match to TRBD1 covers 8 bases. The CDR3 spans 14 residues. Trimming took 0 bases from V and 7 from J; bases not matched to a gene: 7. Germline V gene lookup returns CDR1 DFQATT and CDR2 SNEGSKA (reference sequence). Here the CDR3 DNA reads TGCAGTGCTAGAGAGGACAGGGTGGTGGGGACCCAGTACTTC. Translation gives CSAREDRVVGTQYF.

This clonotype was counted many times. The chain has TRBV7-9 and TRBJ1-2; D not resolved. Deletions cut 5 bases from V and 4 bases from J, with 23 bases between. CDR1 SEHNR and CDR2 FQNEAQ come from the germline V gene (reference sequence). The CDR3 consists of 17 residues. As DNA, the CDR3 is TGTGCCAGCAGCGTTATACGATACCATGGAAAGACCTATGGCTACACCTTC. Translated: CASSVIRYHGKTYGYTF. Full variable domain (missing parts from reference TRBV7-9 and TRBJ1-2): DTGVSQNPRHKITKRGQNVTFRCDPISEHNRLYWYRQTLGQGPEFLTYFQNEAQLEKSRLLSDRFSAERPKGSFSTLEIQRTEQGDSAMYLCASSVIRYHGKTYGYTFGSGTRLTVV.